This T cell receptor beta chain was sequenced in a study of blood T cell repertoires in COVID-19. The repertoire was sequenced with immunoSEQ multiplex PCR; TCRdb's copy has only in-frame clones and lacks some. This sample has 300,000 to 400,000 clones, with roughly 86% found just once. The CDR3 runs to 16 residues. CDR1 and CDR2 from the germline V gene are KGHSH and LQKENI. V was pared by 0 bases and J by 3 bases, with 3 bases of the junction left unmatched. This clonotype originated in a woman in her fifties or sixties with COVID-19, enrolled during active disease. Sequencing input: peripheral blood. This chain joins TRBV18 and TRBJ1-3; 9 nucleotides line up with TRBD1. The CDR3 bases are TGTGCCAGCTCACCACCGGGACAGGGATTTGGAAACACCATATATTTT. This gives the protein CASSPPGQGFGNTIYF. Complete variable domain (other parts from reference TRBV18 and TRBJ1-3): NAGVMQNPRHLVRRRGQEARLRCSPMKGHSHVYWYRQLPEEGLKFMVYLQKENIIDESGMPKERFSAEFPKEGPSILRIQQVVRGDSAAYFCASSPPGQGFGNTIYFGEGSWLTVV.